There are many counts of the clone carrying this T cell receptor beta chain. The source of the sample is a study of blood T cells in healthy people across ages. In the study overall: Template switching recovered approximately one barcoded beta molecule for every two T cells.

Primers used in a second PCR of roughly 6 to 11 cycles were a sample-barcoded 5' primer and a J-beta primer mix. MiXCR was run by TCRdb on the 5' RACE reads, yielding one entry per CDR3 protein. Among roughly 700,000 distinct CDR3 sequences listed, about a third were seen once. CDR1 SGHVS and CDR2 FNYEAQ come from the germline V gene. The CDR3 extends over 15 amino acids. V dropped 5 bases and J dropped 5; count of bases not matched to a gene: 10. Sequenced material: blood. The chain has TRBV7-6 and TRBJ2-7; the match to TRBD1 covers 9 bases. The clonotype comes from a woman of 80 years or more in good health. CDR3 protein: CASSRPGTGINEQYF. The CDR3 region has the DNA TGTGCCAGCAGCCGTCCCGGGACAGGGATCAACGAGCAGTACTTC.